Detailed here is one T cell receptor (beta chain). Its antigen remains undetermined. No qualities accompany the bases; no much larger clone lies one base away. The entry originates in a study of shared clonotypes between healthy human individuals (dated by TCRdb to the early 2020s). Concerning the study at large: The cohort comprised a couple of women and three men aged 18 to 49 years. Per donor, three plates each were used for CD4 naive and CD4 memory, two for CD8 naive, and one for CD8 memory. The study deeply sequenced blood TCR repertoires of several healthy adults to estimate repertoire size and the extent of clonotype sharing between individuals. Different laboratories and diverse techniques were used to prepare libraries and sequence TCR repertoires, to increase sequencing depth and limit assay-specific biases. Per donor, leukapheresis produced somewhere between about 0.94 and 10 billion PBMCs.

The full study reports these points: Incomplete sequencing was indicated by rarefaction of sorted-subset datasets, despite the large sequencing depth. Clonotypes shared by all four sorted-subset donors showed higher generation probabilities than non-shared clonotypes. Based on pairwise subsampling, the degree of clonotype sharing among donors was expected to be affected by sequencing depth. When several donors were compared, the shared fraction of clonotypes was about 5.2% for naive CD4, approximately 3.5% for naive CD8, 2.3% for memory CD4, and 0.4% for memory CD8. Sampling was limited to blood, and TCR repertoires in tissue likely differ from TCR repertoires in blood. Because the study included a small number of donors, the genetic and exposure-history diversity represented was limited. Naive subsets generally had larger estimated clonotype richness than memory subsets.

For the CD8 naive samples, CD45RO-negative cells were positively selected for CCR7, yielding a CD45RA+CCR7+ population from which TemRA cells were excluded. Healthy HIV-negative adults with no recently reported acute infections or vaccinations were included as donors. Only Caucasian adults living in Nashville, Tennessee, USA were represented among the donors. Blood was collected by leukapheresis, and PBMCs were isolated by Ficoll-Histopaque density gradient centrifugation and then cryopreserved in liquid nitrogen vapor phase. Analytical flow cytometry was used to check the purity and quantity of each magnetically sorted T cell population. Genomic DNA was isolated from every sorted fraction and measured by UV absorbance on a Nanodrop 2000c. TCR CDR3 regions were amplified from genomic DNA by multiplex PCR using the deep immunoSEQ assay. Extracted genomic DNA from each cell subset was distributed evenly across all wells of several immunoSEQ 96-well plates, and each plate was treated as a replicate. For sorted subsets, about 220 ng of genomic DNA, equivalent to about 30,000 T cell genomes, went into each replicate PCR. Purified libraries were quantified with a Qubit 3.0 fluorometer, sized on a Bioanalyzer 2100, and re-quantified with the KAPA Library Quantification kit. Every immunoSEQ 96-well plate was sequenced on a dedicated single-read 150-cycle Illumina NextSeq 550 flow cell. Per the source publication's procedure: The immunoSEQ output contained only junctional sequences without quality scores, so filtering could not match that applied to full-length reads. To assign V/J genes and CDR3, sequences were annotated using PyIR, a Python wrapper for IgBLAST v1.9, with IMGT germline references. Reads were filtered out if the reads had weak V/J assignments (E-value above 1e-6), no CDR3, stop codons, out-of-frame junctions, or ambiguous translated residues. V3J clonotypes were defined as sequences sharing the same inferred V gene, J gene, and CDR3 amino acid sequence. To compute the percentage overlap between repertoires, the number of shared unique clonotypes was divided by the size of the smaller repertoire. Three approaches were used to assess repertoire richness: RTK rarefaction, the Chao1 estimator, and Recon v2.1 estimates of unobserved clonotypes. OLGA was used to compute generation probabilities for all TCRbeta clonotypes that the gDNA method yielded from a handful of donors. Here the immuneACCESS table is served through TCRdb, limited to in-frame sequences with V and J called. Missing clones are a known gap in these copies; in checked studies unresolved V genes cover under half, and the rest lacks a known reason. D and trimming come from the DNA, and the V and J calls and clone size come from that table. The sample profile shows around 2,100,000 clones; less than 95% of them were found once. 0.95% to 1.5% of the sample belongs to the ten largest clones.

The cysteine opens and the phenylalanine closes a CDR3 of 14 amino acids. CDR3 DNA only is kept here, 42 bases in frame from base 1. From a lookup of the germline V gene, CDR1 and CDR2 are SGHRS and YFSETQ. The trim is 3 bases for V and 1 base for J, with a gap of 9 bases between the germline ends. This chain joins TRBV5-1 to TRBJ2-3; no D gene is confidently identified. The sample comprised naive CD8+ T cells sorted from blood. Read against the paper, the sample's cell subset or site label means: CD45RA+CCR7+. The sequence derives from a man younger than 30 in good health. The CDR3: CASSSPVGTDTQYF. The DNA sequence is TGCGCCAGCAGCTCCCCCGTAGGCACAGATACGCAGTATTTT.